A selection of T cell receptor beta chains follows, all from one sample in a study of T cells in tuberculosis. The repertoire was sequenced with immunoSEQ multiplex PCR; TCRdb's copy has only in-frame clones and lacks some. The repertoire holds about 58,000 clones, roughly 87% seen once, with 20% to 25% in the top ten. The source material was CD1b-GMM tetramer-negative cells sorted from PBMCs. These receptors were collected from an adult woman with latent tuberculosis. CDR3s include the opening cysteine and the closing phenylalanine or tryptophan. The order of the fields is V gene, clone size, J gene, D gene, CDR3 DNA, CDR3 protein. D genes are given only for firm matches. The size of a clone is reported for some rows only, either as once, few or many, or as a class for expanded clones.

v_gene: TRBV7-7; abundance: .; j_gene: TRBJ2-2; d_gene: .; CDR3nt: TGTGCTAGCAGCCCAGGGCCGGGGGGCTATGGGGAGCTGTTTTTT; CDR3aa: CASSPGPGGYGELFF
v_gene: TRBV28; abundance: .; j_gene: TRBJ2-2; d_gene: TRBD1; CDR3nt: TGTGCCAGCAGCTCTAGAGGACAGGTCACCGGGGAGCTGTTTTTT; CDR3aa: CASSSRGQVTGELFF
v_gene: TRBV28; abundance: .; j_gene: TRBJ1-1; d_gene: .; CDR3nt: TGTGCCAGCAGCCGCTTGACAGTAATGAACACTGAAGCTTTCTTT; CDR3aa: CASSRLTVMNTEAFF
v_gene: TRBV9; abundance: .; j_gene: TRBJ2-2; d_gene: .; CDR3nt: TGTGCCAGCAGCGCGACATCTACCGGGGAGCTGTTTTTT; CDR3aa: CASSATSTGELFF
v_gene: TRBV7-2; abundance: once; j_gene: TRBJ2-3; d_gene: .; CDR3nt: TGTGCCAGCAGCCAGGTGGGGCCTAGCACAGATACGCAGTATTTT; CDR3aa: CASSQVGPSTDTQYF
v_gene: TRBV4-2; abundance: once; j_gene: TRBJ2-7; d_gene: TRBD2; CDR3nt: TGTGCCAGCAGCCAAGGGCTAGCGGCCACCTACGAGCAGTACTTC; CDR3aa: CASSQGLAATYEQYF
v_gene: TRBV11-2; abundance: .; j_gene: TRBJ2-2; d_gene: .; CDR3nt: TGTGCCAGCAGCCCATCGCCGGCCGGGGAGCTGTTTTTT; CDR3aa: CASSPSPAGELFF
v_gene: TRBV19; abundance: once; j_gene: TRBJ2-2; d_gene: TRBD2; CDR3nt: TGTGCCAGTAAAGGTCGGGGGGTGTACACCGGGGAGCTGTTTTTT; CDR3aa: CASKGRGVYTGELFF
v_gene: TRBV7-9; abundance: .; j_gene: TRBJ2-7; d_gene: .; CDR3nt: TGTGCCAGCAGCTTACGACAGGATTTACACGAGCAGTACTTC; CDR3aa: CASSLRQDLHEQYF
v_gene: TRBV5-1; abundance: once; j_gene: TRBJ2-3; d_gene: .; CDR3nt: TGCGCCAGCAGCTTGCCCGCCCACGCGGATACGCAGTATTTT; CDR3aa: CASSLPAHADTQYF
v_gene: TRBV9; abundance: once; j_gene: TRBJ2-3; d_gene: .; CDR3nt: TGTGCCAGCAGCGTGGAGTGGGGCACAGATACGCAGTATTTT; CDR3aa: CASSVEWGTDTQYF
v_gene: TRBV28; abundance: .; j_gene: TRBJ1-1; d_gene: .; CDR3nt: TGTGCCAGCAGACGACTCAACACTGAAGCTTTCTTT; CDR3aa: CASRRLNTEAFF
v_gene: TRBV4-3; abundance: .; j_gene: TRBJ2-7; d_gene: TRBD2; CDR3nt: TGCGCCAGCAGCCAAGATCTAGCGGCGACCTACGAGCAGTACTTC; CDR3aa: CASSQDLAATYEQYF
v_gene: TRBV7-7; abundance: .; j_gene: TRBJ2-6; d_gene: .; CDR3nt: TGTGCTAGCAGCTTAAACACTGGGGCCAACGTCCTGACTTTC; CDR3aa: CASSLNTGANVLTF
v_gene: TRBV5-4; abundance: .; j_gene: TRBJ2-5; d_gene: TRBD2; CDR3nt: TGTGCCAGCAGCACCGGGACTAGCCCCGGGGGCCAGTACTTC; CDR3aa: CASSTGTSPGGQYF
v_gene: TRBV7-2; abundance: few; j_gene: TRBJ2-7; d_gene: TRBD2; CDR3nt: TGTGCCAGCAGTCGCAGACTAGCGGGGGCCTACGAGCAGTACTTC; CDR3aa: CASSRRLAGAYEQYF
v_gene: TRBV2; abundance: .; j_gene: TRBJ1-4; d_gene: TRBD1; CDR3nt: TGTGCCAGCAGGGACGGAGGACAGGGGGCTCAGGGTGAAAAACTGTTTTTT; CDR3aa: CASRDGGQGAQGEKLFF
v_gene: TRBV18; abundance: few; j_gene: TRBJ2-7; d_gene: TRBD2; CDR3nt: TGTGCCAGCTCACCACAGGGACGGGGGGGGGCCTCCTACGAGCAGTACTTC; CDR3aa: CASSPQGRGGASYEQYF
v_gene: TRBV27; abundance: few; j_gene: TRBJ2-1; d_gene: TRBD1; CDR3nt: TGTGCCAGCAGTCCAAGAACAGGGGAAGGGTCCTACAATGAGCAGTTCTTC; CDR3aa: CASSPRTGEGSYNEQFF
v_gene: TRBV5-6; abundance: .; j_gene: TRBJ2-3; d_gene: .; CDR3nt: TGTGCCAGCAGCCTGATTGAGACGCAGTATTTT; CDR3aa: CASSLIETQYF
v_gene: TRBV18; abundance: .; j_gene: TRBJ2-5; d_gene: .; CDR3nt: TGTGCCAGCTCACCTAACGGGGGAGAACAAGAGACCCAGTACTTC; CDR3aa: CASSPNGGEQETQYF
v_gene: TRBV12-5; abundance: .; j_gene: TRBJ2-1; d_gene: .; CDR3nt: TGTGCTAGTGGTTTGACCACCGGACTCAAGGAGTTCTTC; CDR3aa: CASGLTTGLKEFF
v_gene: TRBV30; abundance: .; j_gene: TRBJ1-3; d_gene: .; CDR3nt: TGTGCCTGGAACGTCCTTCCGCAGGGAAACACCATATATTTT; CDR3aa: CAWNVLPQGNTIYF
v_gene: TRBV5-4; abundance: .; j_gene: TRBJ2-7; d_gene: TRBD2; CDR3nt: TGTGCCAGCAGCCCTGGGGCTAGCGGCAGCTCCTACGAGCAGTACTTC; CDR3aa: CASSPGASGSSYEQYF
v_gene: TRBV25-1; abundance: .; j_gene: TRBJ2-7; d_gene: .; CDR3nt: TGTGCCAGCAGTCCGAGCAACCGCGGGTCCTACGAGCAGTACTTC; CDR3aa: CASSPSNRGSYEQYF
v_gene: TRBV7-2; abundance: .; j_gene: TRBJ1-1; d_gene: .; CDR3nt: TGTGCCAGCAGCCCTGGACAGAAAACTGAAGCTTTCTTT; CDR3aa: CASSPGQKTEAFF
v_gene: TRBV4-2; abundance: .; j_gene: TRBJ1-4; d_gene: TRBD1; CDR3nt: TGTGCCAGCAGCCTGGACAGGGGGAAAGCAAAACTGTTTTTT; CDR3aa: CASSLDRGKAKLFF
v_gene: TRBV5-4; abundance: .; j_gene: TRBJ2-7; d_gene: .; CDR3nt: TGTGCCAGCAGCTTCGACTACTCCTACGAGCAGTACTTC; CDR3aa: CASSFDYSYEQYF
v_gene: TRBV6-5; abundance: few; j_gene: TRBJ1-2; d_gene: .; CDR3nt: TGTGCCAGCAAGCGTGACGGGACACAAGATGGCTACACCTTC; CDR3aa: CASKRDGTQDGYTF
v_gene: TRBV6-6; abundance: .; j_gene: TRBJ1-1; d_gene: .; CDR3nt: TGTGCCAGCAGTTGGACCCGGGAAGGGACTGAAGCTTTCTTT; CDR3aa: CASSWTREGTEAFF
v_gene: TRBV4-2; abundance: once; j_gene: TRBJ2-7; d_gene: TRBD1; CDR3nt: TGTGCCAGCAGCCAAGGACAGGGATTAGGATTTGAGCAGTACTTC; CDR3aa: CASSQGQGLGFEQYF
v_gene: TRBV9; abundance: few; j_gene: TRBJ2-3; d_gene: TRBD2; CDR3nt: TGTGCCAGCAGCGGGGCTAGCGGGGTAATGGGTACGCAGTATTTT; CDR3aa: CASSGASGVMGTQYF
v_gene: TRBV9; abundance: .; j_gene: TRBJ2-5; d_gene: .; CDR3nt: TGTGCCAGCAGCGTACTGTGGGAGGCGGTGCGGGAGACCCAGTACTTC; CDR3aa: CASSVLWEAVRETQYF